Here is one T cell receptor (beta chain) with its context. The antigen is not known. Trimming removed 8 bases at V and 0 bases at J, with 18 bases between. The germline V gene has CDR1 SEHNR and CDR2 FQNEAQ (reference sequence). The CDR3 runs to 16 residues. Time point defined: cycle 4 day 1 (C4D1), after less than seven weeks of nivolumab. Relapse after autologous stem cell transplantation occurred in every patient, and brentuximab vedotin exposure varied. Out of thawed PBMCs, magnetic negative selection purified CD4+ T cells. The source of the sample is a study of PD-1 blockade in classical Hodgkin lymphoma. Study-level points and caveats: Diminished baseline TCR diversity has been reported in newly diagnosed patients relative to healthy donors.

Measured with immunoSEQ multiplex PCR; TCRdb has only the in-frame clones, and not every one. The sample comprises fewer than 35,000 clones, roughly 90% of which are singletons, and roughly 0.3% rests with the top ten. The sequence derives from a human donor with classical Hodgkin lymphoma. The chain combines TRBV7-9 with TRBJ2-3; possibly TRBD1 or TRBD2 for D (6 bases each). Sequenced here: CD4+ T cells from blood, sampled before the fourth cycle of nivolumab. The CDR3 sequence is CASREFGTPSTDTQYF. CDR3 coding DNA: TGTGCCAGCCGGGAGTTCGGGACACCAAGCACAGATACGCAGTATTTT.